Below, 20 T cell receptor beta chains from the same sample are listed, as sequenced in a study of T cell repertoires in cytomegalovirus infection. These receptors lack a known antigen. Each CDR3 protein is one row after TCRdb ran MiXCR on the reads. The sample carries about 570,000 distinct CDR3 sequences, almost 40% recorded once. This specimen consisted of cultured PBMCs, obtained from culture after CMV antigen stimulation. Receptors were obtained from a human donor in good health (CMV status not recorded). Some clones in this sample may be carry-over from other donors' samples.

This chain links TRBV12-3 or TRBV12-4 with TRBJ2-7; 8 bases are shared with TRBD1. The CDR3 is 14 residues long. V shed 7 bases and J 2 bases; nucleotides not matched to a gene: 7. CDR3 loop: CASMGTGYPYEQYF. The CDR3, as DNA: TGTGCCAGCATGGGGACAGGATATCCCTACGAGCAGTACTTC.

V usage is TRBV6-1 and J usage is TRBJ1-2, with 10 bases identical to TRBD1. Germline V lookup: CDR1 MNHNS, CDR2 SASEGT. This CDR3 is built from 13 residues. V gave up 11 bases and J gave up 3 bases; unmatched junction bases: 6. Written as DNA, the CDR3 is TGTGCCGCCCAGACAGGGGGCGACTATGGCTACACCTTC. Translating it yields CAAQTGGDYGYTF.

The chain recombines TRBV5-1 with TRBJ2-1; D tentatively reads TRBD1 or TRBD2 (6 bases each). The V and J ends lost 3 bases and 3 bases respectively, with 13 bases between them. CDR3 size: 15 residues. Germline lookup yields CDR1 SGHRS and CDR2 YFSETQ. The CDR3 reads CASSWGAFGYNEQFF. The CDR3, as DNA: TGCGCCAGCAGCTGGGGGGCATTCGGCTACAATGAGCAGTTCTTC.

The chain is built from TRBV7-6 and TRBJ2-7; 7 nucleotides align to TRBD1. Germline V gene data show CDR1 as SGHVS and CDR2 as FNYEAQ. CDR3 length equals 15 residues. V was pared by 5 bases and J by 4 bases, with 11 bases of the junction left unmatched. CDR3 in DNA: TGTGCCAGCAGCCTCGAGGGACAGAGATTGTACGAGCAGTACTTC. Amino acids: CASSLEGQRLYEQYF.

The rearrangement uses TRBV19 and TRBJ1-1; 12 bases agree with TRBD1. The J segment lost 6 bases and the V segment lost 5 bases, leaving 7 bases of the junction unmatched. The CDR3 runs 15 residues. CDR1 LNHDA and CDR2 SQIVND come from the germline V gene (reference sequence). The CDR3 nucleotides are TGTGCCAGTAGTCTCACCCGGGACAGGGGGCCTGAAGCTTTCTTT. Amino acids: CASSLTRDRGPEAFF.

This clonotype has a handful of counts. J is TRBJ1-2 and V is TRBV12-3 or TRBV12-4; no clear D. The CDR3 loop spans 17 amino acids. V lost 0 bases and J 5 bases, leaving 19 bases between the germline ends. The DNA of the CDR3 is TGTGCCAGCAGTTTAGCGTGGGCCAGGACCCAAGGGTATGGCTACACCTTC. Its translation: CASSLAWARTQGYGYTF.

The sample holds a few counts of this clonotype. The chain has TRBV6-5 and TRBJ1-1; 11 bases agree with TRBD1. In germline, CDR1 is MNHEY, CDR2 SVGAGI. The CDR3 extends over 16 amino acids. The junction had 7 bases not matched to a gene; V was cut back by 2 bases and J by 5 bases. CDR3 DNA: TGTGCCAGCAGTTACGCGGACAGGGGGCGTTGGACTGAAGCTTTCTTT. Translated, it gives CASSYADRGRWTEAFF.

This sequence joins TRBV7-2 and TRBJ2-5; TRBD2 matches at 9 bases. V trimming: 0 bases; J trimming: 5 bases; junction bases outside the gene matches: 7. This CDR3 is built from 16 residues. Germline values: CDR1 SGHTA, CDR2 FQGNSA. In DNA form, the CDR3 reads TGTGCCAGCAGCTTAGCAGGCGGGAGGGGCAGGGAGACCCAGTACTTC. Its protein is CASSLAGGRGRETQYF.

The table lists this clonotype with many counts. The rearrangement links TRBV7-2 to TRBJ1-6; TRBD1 aligns across 8 bases. J was trimmed by 4 bases and V by 5 bases; bases with no gene match: 7. CDR1 SGHTA and CDR2 FQGNSA come from the germline V gene. This CDR3 comprises 16 residues. This CDR3 is CASSRTWTGYNSPLHF. CDR3 in DNA: TGTGCCAGCAGCCGTACGTGGACAGGGTATAATTCACCCCTCCACTTT.

Concerning this clonotype itself: Since the CDR3 does not end with the conserved phenylalanine or tryptophan, this likely comes from a read error. V and J are TRBV7-9 and TRBJ1-5; TRBD1 might be the D (5 bases). This CDR3 is built from 16 residues. Germline V CDR1 and CDR2: SEHNR, FQNEAQ (reference sequence). V was clipped by 1 base and J by 0 bases, with 10 bases between them. The CDR3 sequence is CASSLGQSLSNQPQHY. CDR3 DNA sequence: TGTGCCAGCAGCTTAGGACAGAGCCTTAGCAATCAGCCCCAGCATTAT.

The rearrangement joins TRBV4-1 to TRBJ2-5, with D perhaps TRBD1 (6 bases). The CDR3 sequence is 15 residues long. With 2 bases removed from V and 0 bases from J, the gap between germline ends came to 10 bases. Germline assignment: CDR1 MGHRA and CDR2 YSYEKL. CDR3 sequence (DNA): TGCGCCAGCAGCCAACTGACAGGCAACCAAGAGACCCAGTACTTC. Residues: CASSQLTGNQETQYF.

This clonotype was detected a few times. The chain is built from TRBV12-3 or TRBV12-4 and TRBJ2-3, with TRBD2 as a possible D gene (5 bases). This CDR3 has 15 amino acids. V was cut by 6 bases and J by 3 bases, with 16 bases left in between. CDR3 nucleotide sequence: TGTGCCAGCAGCTACGATAGCGATGGAACAGATACGCAGTATTTT. Encoded protein: CASSYDSDGTDTQYF.

The V call is TRBV20-1, the J call TRBJ2-7, with TRBD1 as a possible D gene (6 bases). The CDR3 runs 13 residues. Germline-derived CDR1 and CDR2 are DFQATT and SNEGSKA (reference sequence). Trimming removed 6 bases at V and 2 bases at J, with 14 bases between. This CDR3 reads CSATTGRTYEQYF. CDR3 coding DNA: TGCAGTGCCACGACAGGACGTACCTACGAGCAGTACTTC.

The V call is TRBV18, the J call TRBJ1-5; D perhaps matches TRBD1 (5 bases). Trimming left V 3 bases short and J 6 bases short, with 15 bases between. This CDR3 has 15 residues. Per the germline V gene, CDR1 is KGHSH and CDR2 is LQKENI. CDR3 in DNA: TGTGCCAGCTCACCCGCCGGGGGAGAGAGTCAGCCCCAGCATTTT. This codes for CASSPAGGESQPQHF.

The CDR3 sequence is CASSPGLAVLSYEQYF. The CDR3 nucleotides read TGTGCCAGCAGCCCCGGGCTAGCGGTACTCTCCTACGAGCAGTACTTC. The chain has TRBV7-6 and TRBJ2-7; 7 nucleotides align to TRBD2. The CDR3 spans 16 residues. Germline trimming cut 5 bases from V and 0 bases from J; bases unmatched to any gene: 10. CDR1 SGHVS and CDR2 FNYEAQ come from the germline V gene.

This clonotype occurred a few times. The chain combines TRBV5-6 with TRBJ1-6, with D uncertain. The CDR3 extends over 14 amino acids. CDR1 SGHDT and CDR2 YYEEEE come from the germline V gene. Trimming cost V 1 base and J 16 bases, with 18 bases left between them. DNA of the CDR3: TGTGCCAGCAGCTTGCGGGCGCTCGATCCCCCGCTCCACTTT. It yields the protein CASSLRALDPPLHF. Supplemented by reference TRBV5-6 and TRBJ1-6, the full variable domain reads DAGVTQSPTHLIKTRGQQVTLRCSPKSGHDTVSWYQQALGQGPQFIFQYYEEEERQRGNFPDRFSGHQFPNYSSELNVNALLLGDSALYLCASSLRALDPPLHFGNGTRLTVT.

The chain has TRBV6-2 or TRBV6-3 and TRBJ2-1; D possibly matches TRBD1 or TRBD2 (5 bases each). Trimming cost V 6 bases and J 0 bases, with 12 bases left between them. CDR1 is MNHEY, CDR2 SVGEGT, per germline. The CDR3 sequence is 15 residues long. In DNA form, the CDR3 reads TGTGCCAGCAGCCGCGTGGGGGTCTCCTACAATGAGCAGTTCTTC. This codes for CASSRVGVSYNEQFF.

This clonotype occurred once. The V call is TRBV5-5, the J call TRBJ2-2; 10 nucleotides agree with TRBD1. Germline assignment: CDR1 SGHKS and CDR2 YYEKEE (reference sequence). The CDR3 runs 16 residues. Trimming cost V 4 bases and J 4 bases; bases outside gene matches: 7. In DNA, the CDR3 is TGTGCCAGCAGCCCGAGGGGACAGGGGCCCACCGGGGAGCTGTTTTTT. It is translated as CASSPRGQGPTGELFF.

The CDR3 DNA follows: TGTGCCATCAGGGGCCTACGAGAGGGAGAGACCCAGTACTTC. Encoded protein: CAIRGLREGETQYF. The chain recombines TRBV10-3 with TRBJ2-5; a possible D gene is TRBD2 (5 bases). V lost 6 bases and J lost 4, with 15 bases in between. The CDR3 is 14 amino acids. The germline gives CDR1 ENHRY, CDR2 SYGVKD.

The V and J genes are TRBV12-3 or TRBV12-4 and TRBJ1-6, with D tentatively TRBD1 (6 bases). The length of the CDR3 is 16 residues. V dropped 6 bases and J dropped 6 bases, with 18 bases sitting between them. The CDR3 DNA reads TGTGCCAGCAGGCTAGGGGGGGGGGCCATTAATTCACCCCTCCACTTT. Residues: CASRLGGGAINSPLHF.